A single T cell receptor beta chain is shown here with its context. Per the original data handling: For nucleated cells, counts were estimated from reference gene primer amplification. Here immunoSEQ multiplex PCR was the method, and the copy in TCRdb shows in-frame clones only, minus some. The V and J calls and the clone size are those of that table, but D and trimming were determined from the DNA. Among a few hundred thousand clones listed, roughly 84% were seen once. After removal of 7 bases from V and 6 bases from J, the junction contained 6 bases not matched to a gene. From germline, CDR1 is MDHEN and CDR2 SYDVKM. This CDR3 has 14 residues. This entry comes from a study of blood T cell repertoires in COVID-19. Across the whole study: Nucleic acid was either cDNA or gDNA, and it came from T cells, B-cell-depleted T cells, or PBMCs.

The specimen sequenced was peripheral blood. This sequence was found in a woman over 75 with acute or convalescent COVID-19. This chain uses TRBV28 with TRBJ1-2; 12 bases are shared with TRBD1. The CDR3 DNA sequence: TGTGCCAGCAATGCGGGACAGGGGGCGGATGGCTACACCTTC. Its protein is CASNAGQGADGYTF.